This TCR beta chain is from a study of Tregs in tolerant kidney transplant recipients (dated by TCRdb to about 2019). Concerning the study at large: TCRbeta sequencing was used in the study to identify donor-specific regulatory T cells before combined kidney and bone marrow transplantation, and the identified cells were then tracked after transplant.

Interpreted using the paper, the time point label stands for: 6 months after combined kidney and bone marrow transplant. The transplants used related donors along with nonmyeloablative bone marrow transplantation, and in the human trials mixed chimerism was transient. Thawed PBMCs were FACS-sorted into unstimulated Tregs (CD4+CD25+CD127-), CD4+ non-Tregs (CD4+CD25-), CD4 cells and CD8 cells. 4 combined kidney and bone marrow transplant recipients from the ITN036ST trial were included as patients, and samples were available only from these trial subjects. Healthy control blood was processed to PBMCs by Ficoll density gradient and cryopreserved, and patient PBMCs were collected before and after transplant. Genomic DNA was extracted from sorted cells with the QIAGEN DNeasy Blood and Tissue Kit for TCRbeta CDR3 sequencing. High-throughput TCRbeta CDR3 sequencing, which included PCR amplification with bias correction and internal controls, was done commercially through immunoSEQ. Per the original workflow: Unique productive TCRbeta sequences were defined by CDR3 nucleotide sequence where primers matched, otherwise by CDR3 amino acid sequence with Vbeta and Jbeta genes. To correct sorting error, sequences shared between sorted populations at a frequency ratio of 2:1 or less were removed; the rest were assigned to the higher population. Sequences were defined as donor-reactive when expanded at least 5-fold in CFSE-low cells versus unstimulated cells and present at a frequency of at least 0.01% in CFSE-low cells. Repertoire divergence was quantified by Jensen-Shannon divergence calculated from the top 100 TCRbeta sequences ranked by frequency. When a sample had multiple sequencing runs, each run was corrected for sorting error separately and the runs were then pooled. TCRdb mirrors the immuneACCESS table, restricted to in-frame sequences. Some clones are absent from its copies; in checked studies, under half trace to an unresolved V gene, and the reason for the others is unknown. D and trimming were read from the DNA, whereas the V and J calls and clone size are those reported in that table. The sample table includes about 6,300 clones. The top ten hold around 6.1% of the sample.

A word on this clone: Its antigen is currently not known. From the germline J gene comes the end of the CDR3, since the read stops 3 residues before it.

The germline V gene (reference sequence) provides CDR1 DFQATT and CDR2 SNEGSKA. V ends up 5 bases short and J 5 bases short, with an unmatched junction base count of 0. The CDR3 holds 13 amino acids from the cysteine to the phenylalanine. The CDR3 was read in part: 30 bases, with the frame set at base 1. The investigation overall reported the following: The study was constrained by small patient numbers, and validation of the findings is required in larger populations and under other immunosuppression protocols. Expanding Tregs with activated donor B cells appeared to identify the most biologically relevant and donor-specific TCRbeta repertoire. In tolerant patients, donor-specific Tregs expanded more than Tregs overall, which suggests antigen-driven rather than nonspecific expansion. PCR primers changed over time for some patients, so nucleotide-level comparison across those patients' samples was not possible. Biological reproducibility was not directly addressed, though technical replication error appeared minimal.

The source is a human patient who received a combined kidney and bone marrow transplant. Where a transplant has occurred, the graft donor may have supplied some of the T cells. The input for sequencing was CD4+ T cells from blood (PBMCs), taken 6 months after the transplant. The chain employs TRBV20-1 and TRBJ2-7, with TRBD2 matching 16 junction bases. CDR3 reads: CSAGTSGRDEQYF. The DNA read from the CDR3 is TGCAGTGCTGGGACTAGCGGGAGGGACGAG.